This T cell receptor beta chain was sequenced during a study of blood T cell repertoires in COVID-19. On the study more broadly: Researchers got acute and convalescent COVID-19 samples from the United States, Italy and Spain. PBMCs, B-cell-depleted T cells, or T cells provided the cDNA or gDNA that made up the material.

The CDR3 is 13 residues long. Germline CDR1 and CDR2: DFQATT and SNEGSKA (reference sequence). The V segment lost 3 bases and the J segment 3 bases; nucleotides outside the gene matches: 2. On this clone itself: This sample includes further DNA sequences coding for the same CDR3.

TCRdb's copy holds only in-frame clones and misses some; the assay was immunoSEQ multiplex PCR. The sample shows roughly 260,000 clones, 91% of them seen only once. Source material: peripheral blood. The origin of this receptor is a person aged 18 to 30 with COVID-19, enrolled during active disease. The rearrangement joins TRBV20-1 to TRBJ2-1; TRBD2 aligns across 7 bases. The CDR3 DNA reads TGCAGTGCTAGTTCGGGGGGCTACAATGAGCAGTTCTTC. Its protein is CSASSGGYNEQFF.